Given below is one T cell receptor (beta chain) in context. The target of this receptor is not known. Qualities for individual bases were not recorded, and no much larger clone is one base off. The sample belongs to a study of radiotherapy plus CTLA-4 blockade in lung cancer (dated by TCRdb to the late 2010s). About the investigation overall: Objective responses were observed in more than 15% of enrolled patients, and disease control was achieved in around 30%. Study-level results and caveats: TCR clones derived from tumors expanded in peripheral blood after treatment with radiotherapy and ipilimumab. The strongest predictors of response were reported to be early dynamic shifts in blood T cell clones along with a rise in serum interferon-beta following radiation.

Library preparation employed the immunoSEQ multiplex PCR assay. Drawn from immuneACCESS, this table holds only the in-frame rearrangements with V and J called that TCRdb kept. Clones are partly lost; checked studies trace under half to an unresolved V gene and leave the rest unexplained. This sample gives 78,000 or so clones in total; roughly 86% of them show up just once. Clones ranked in the top ten supply 0.87% of the sample. The study evaluated CTLA-4 blockade (ipilimumab) given together with focal radiation therapy in patients who had chemo-refractory metastatic non-small-cell lung cancer. This clonotype was sampled from a human donor with non-small cell lung cancer who had stable disease on radiotherapy plus ipilimumab. Sequencing used peripheral blood, obtained from a patient treated with radiotherapy plus ipilimumab.

The DNA sequence is TGTGCCAGCAGTTTGACTCGTAATGAGCAGTTCTTC. The encoded protein is CASSLTRNEQFF. The chain was built from TRBV6-1 and TRBJ2-1, with the D gene not confidently named. Trimming at the junction amounts to 5 bases on V and 7 bases on J, and the germline ends lie 9 bases apart. CDR1 MNHNS and CDR2 SASEGT are derived from the germline V gene. The CDR3 covers 12 residues, taking in both the cysteine and the phenylalanine. Solely the CDR3 DNA is kept, with 36 bases framed from the first base.